This TCR beta chain emerged from a study of T cell responses to AZD1222 COVID-19 vaccine. The table came from immunoSEQ multiplex PCR; TCRdb's copy has only in-frame clones and leaves some out. The sample records approximately 70,000 clones, about 85% being singletons. Losses at the gene ends were 2 bases for V and 5 bases for J; bases not matched to a gene: 10. The CDR3 consists of 16 residues. CDR1 is SGHRS, CDR2 YFSETQ, per germline. The V gene is TRBV5-1, the J gene TRBJ2-7, with 10 nucleotides matching TRBD2. This sequence was found in an adult in good health. This sample comprised peripheral blood, obtained on day 0 of AZD1222 vaccination. The CDR3: CASSLAGGLLVDEQYF. CDR3 nucleotides: TGCGCCAGCAGCTTAGCGGGAGGGCTCTTAGTCGACGAGCAGTACTTC.